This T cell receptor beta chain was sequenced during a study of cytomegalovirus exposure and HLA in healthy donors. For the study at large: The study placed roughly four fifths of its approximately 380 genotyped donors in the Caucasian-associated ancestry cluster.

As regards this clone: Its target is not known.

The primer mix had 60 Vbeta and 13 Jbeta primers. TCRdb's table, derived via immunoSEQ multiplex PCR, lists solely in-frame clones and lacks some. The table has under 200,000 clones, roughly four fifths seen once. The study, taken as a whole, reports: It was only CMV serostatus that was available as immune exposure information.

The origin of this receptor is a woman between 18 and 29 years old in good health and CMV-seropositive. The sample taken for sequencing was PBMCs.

Here the CDR3 reads CASSLDRGGNTEAFF. The CDR3 nucleotides read TGTGCCAGCAGTTTGGACAGGGGAGGGAACACTGAAGCTTTCTTT. This chain joins TRBV27 and TRBJ1-1; 9 nucleotides align to TRBD1. V lost 3 bases to trimming and J lost 1 base; unmatched junction nucleotides: 3. CDR3 length equals 15 residues. Germline lookup yields CDR1 MNHEY and CDR2 SMNVEV (reference sequence).